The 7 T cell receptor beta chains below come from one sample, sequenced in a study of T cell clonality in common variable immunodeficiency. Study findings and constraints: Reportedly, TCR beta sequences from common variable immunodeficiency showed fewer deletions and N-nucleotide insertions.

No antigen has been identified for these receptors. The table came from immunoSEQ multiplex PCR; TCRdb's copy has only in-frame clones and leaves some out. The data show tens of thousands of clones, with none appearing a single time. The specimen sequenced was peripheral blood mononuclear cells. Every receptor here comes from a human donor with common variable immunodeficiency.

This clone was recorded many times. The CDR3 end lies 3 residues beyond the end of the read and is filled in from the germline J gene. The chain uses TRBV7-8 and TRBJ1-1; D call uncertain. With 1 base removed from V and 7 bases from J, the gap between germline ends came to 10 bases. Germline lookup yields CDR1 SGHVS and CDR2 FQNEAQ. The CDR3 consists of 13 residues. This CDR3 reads CASSLGLTGEAFF. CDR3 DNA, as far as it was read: TGTGCCAGCAGCTTAGGACTGACGGGTGAA.

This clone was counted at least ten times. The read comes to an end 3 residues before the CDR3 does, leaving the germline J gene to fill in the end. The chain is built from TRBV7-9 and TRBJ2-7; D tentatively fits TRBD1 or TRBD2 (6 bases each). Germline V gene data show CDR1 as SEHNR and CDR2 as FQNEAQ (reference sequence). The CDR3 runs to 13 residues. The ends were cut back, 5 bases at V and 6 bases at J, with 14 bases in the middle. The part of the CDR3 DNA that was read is TGTGCCAGCAGCGCCGTCAGGGGAGGCGAG. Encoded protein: CASSAVRGGE. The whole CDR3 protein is CASSAVRGGEQYF.

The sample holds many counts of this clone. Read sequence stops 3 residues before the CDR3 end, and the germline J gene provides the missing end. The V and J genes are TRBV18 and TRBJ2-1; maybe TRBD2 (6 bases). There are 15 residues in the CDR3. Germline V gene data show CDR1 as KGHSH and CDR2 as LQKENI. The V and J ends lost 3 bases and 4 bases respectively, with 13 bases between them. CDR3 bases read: TGTGCCAGCTCACCGTCCCCCAGCGGGTACAATGAG. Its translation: CASSPSPSGYNE. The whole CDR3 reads CASSPSPSGYNEQFF. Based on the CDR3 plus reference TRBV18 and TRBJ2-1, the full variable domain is NAGVMQNPRHLVRRRGQEARLRCSPMKGHSHVYWYRQLPEEGLKFMVYLQKENIIDESGMPKERFSAEFPKEGPSILRIQQVVRGDSAAYFCASSPSPSGYNEQFFGPGTRLTVL.

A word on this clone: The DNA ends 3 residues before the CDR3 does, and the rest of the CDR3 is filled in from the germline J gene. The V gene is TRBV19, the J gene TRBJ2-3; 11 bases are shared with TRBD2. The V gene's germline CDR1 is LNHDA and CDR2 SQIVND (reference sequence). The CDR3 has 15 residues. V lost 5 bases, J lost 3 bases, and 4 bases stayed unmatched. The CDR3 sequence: CASSLGLAETDTQYF. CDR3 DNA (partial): TGTGCCAGTAGTTTGGGACTAGCGGAAACAGATACG.

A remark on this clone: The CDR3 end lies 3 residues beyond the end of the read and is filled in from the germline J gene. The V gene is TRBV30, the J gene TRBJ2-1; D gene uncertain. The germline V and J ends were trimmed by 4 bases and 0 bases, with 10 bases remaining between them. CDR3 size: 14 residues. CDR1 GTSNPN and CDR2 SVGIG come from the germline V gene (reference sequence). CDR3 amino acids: CAWTYSSSYNEQFF. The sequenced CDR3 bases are TGTGCCTGGACTTACTCGAGCTCCTACAATGAG.

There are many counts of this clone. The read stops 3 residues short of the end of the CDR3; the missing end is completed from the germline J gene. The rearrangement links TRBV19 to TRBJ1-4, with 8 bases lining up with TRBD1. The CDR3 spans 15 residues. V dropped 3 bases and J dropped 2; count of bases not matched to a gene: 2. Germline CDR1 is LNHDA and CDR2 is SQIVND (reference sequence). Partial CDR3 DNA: TGTGCCAGTAGTATGGGACAGGTTACTAATGAAAAA. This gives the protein CASSMGQVTNEK. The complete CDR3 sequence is CASSMGQVTNEKLFF.

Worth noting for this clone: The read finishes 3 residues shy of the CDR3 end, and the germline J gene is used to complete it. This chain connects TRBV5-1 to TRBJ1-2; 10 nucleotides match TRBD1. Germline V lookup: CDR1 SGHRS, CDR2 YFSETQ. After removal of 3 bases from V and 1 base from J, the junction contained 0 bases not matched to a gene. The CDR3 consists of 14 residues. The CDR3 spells CASSWDRGNYGYTF. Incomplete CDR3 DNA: TGCGCCAGCAGCTGGGACAGGGGTAACTATGGC.